The 9 T cell receptor beta chains in this list originate from one sample, sequenced in a study of T cell changes during pregnancy in multiple sclerosis. Assay: immunoSEQ multiplex PCR; the TCRdb copy retains only in-frame clones and omits some. This table has approximately 66,000 clones, 75% to 95% appearing once. The sequencing here drew on CD8+ T cells from peripheral blood mononuclear cells, taken before pregnancy. The receptors were gathered from a female donor with multiple sclerosis, enrolled in a pregnancy study.

The genes are TRBV10-3 and TRBJ2-7; 7 bases align to TRBD1. With V trimmed by 8 bases and J by 2 bases, 6 bases remained unmatched. In germline, CDR1 is ENHRY, CDR2 SYGVKD. The CDR3 runs to 13 residues. The CDR3 region is CAIFRDSTYEQYF. The CDR3 DNA reads as TGTGCCATCTTCCGGGACAGCACCTACGAGCAGTACTTC.

This rearrangement joins TRBV7-6 to TRBJ2-7; D perhaps matches TRBD1 (6 bases). CDR3 size: 15 residues. The V and J ends lost 3 bases and 6 bases respectively, with 18 bases between them. The germline gives CDR1 SGHVS, CDR2 FNYEAQ. Here the CDR3 reads CASSFDSGTYTEQYF. DNA for the CDR3: TGTGCCAGCAGCTTTGACTCCGGGACATACACCGAGCAGTACTTC.

V gene TRBV11-2 combines with J gene TRBJ2-7, with TRBD1 matching 9 bases. CDR1 is SGHAT, CDR2 FQNNGV, per germline. The CDR3 is 13 residues long. The V gene end was trimmed by 5 bases and the J gene end by 7 bases; junction bases not matched to a gene: 6. The CDR3 is CASSPGTGREQYF. CDR3 bases: TGTGCCAGCAGCCCGGGGACAGGGAGGGAGCAGTACTTC.

The chain uses TRBV27 and TRBJ1-6, with TRBD1 matching 11 bases. The V gene end was trimmed by 5 bases and the J gene end by 10 bases; junction bases not matched to a gene: 4. Germline loops: CDR1 MNHEY, CDR2 SMNVEV (reference sequence). The CDR3 loop spans 14 amino acids. Here the CDR3 reads CASSRGTGGSPLHF. In DNA, the CDR3 is TGTGCCAGCAGTCGGGGGACAGGGGGGTCACCCCTCCACTTT.

V usage is TRBV2 and J usage is TRBJ2-1; unclear D gene. The V end was cut by 7 bases, the J end by 4 bases, with 8 bases between. This CDR3 has 12 amino acids. The V gene's germline CDR1 is SNHLY and CDR2 FYNNEI. CDR3: CASTKNYNEQFF. In DNA form, the CDR3 reads TGTGCCAGCACTAAGAATTACAATGAGCAGTTCTTC.

The chain is built from TRBV13 and TRBJ1-2, with 9 bases identical to TRBD1. Germline CDR1 reads PRHDT; CDR2 reads FYEKMQ (reference sequence). This CDR3 is built from 12 residues. V lost 5 bases to trimming and J lost 10 bases; unmatched junction nucleotides: 5. The CDR3 DNA sequence: TGTGCCAGCAGCCTCGGACAGGGGATCTACACCTTC. Its protein is CASSLGQGIYTF.

The rearrangement uses TRBV9 and TRBJ2-5; possible D gene TRBD2, 6 bases. The CDR3 spans 16 residues. V was clipped by 0 bases and J by 1 base, with 13 bases between them. Germline values: CDR1 SGDLS, CDR2 YYNGEE. This CDR3 is CASSVEGGDGQETQYF. CDR3 nucleotides: TGTGCCAGCAGCGTAGAAGGAGGGGACGGCCAAGAGACCCAGTACTTC.

In this sample, this clone turned up a few times. The CDR3 nucleotides are TGTGCCAGTAGTGTGGGGGGAACTGAAGCTTTCTTT. Its protein product is CASSVGGTEAFF. The rearrangement joins TRBV19 to TRBJ1-1, with D perhaps matching TRBD1 (5 bases). Trimming took 5 bases from V and 5 from J, leaving 9 bases between them. This CDR3 is 12 amino acids long. CDR1 is LNHDA, CDR2 SQIVND, per germline (reference sequence).

Only one count was recorded for this clone. The chain joins TRBV5-1 to TRBJ2-6; D remains ambiguous. From germline, CDR1 is SGHRS and CDR2 YFSETQ. The germline V and J ends were trimmed by 1 base and 1 base, with 15 bases remaining between them. The CDR3 spans 18 residues. CDR3 coding DNA: TGCGCCAGCAGCTTGTATAGTTCCTCCCTATCTGGGGCCAACGTCCTGACTTTC. Residues: CASSLYSSSLSGANVLTF.